A single sample is the source of the 17 T cell receptor beta chains below, sequenced in a study of cytomegalovirus exposure and HLA in healthy donors. A multiplex PCR was run with 60 Vbeta primers and 13 Jbeta primers. Assay: immunoSEQ multiplex PCR; the TCRdb copy retains only in-frame clones and omits some. This table has fewer than 250,000 clones, 82% appearing once. Specimen: PBMCs. All receptors come from a man between 40 and 49 years old in good health and CMV-seropositive.

The chain has TRBV11-3 and TRBJ2-1, with TRBD2 matching 9 bases. Trimming cost V 1 base and J 8 bases; bases outside gene matches: 12. The CDR3 is 17 amino acids. Germline assignment: CDR1 SGHNT and CDR2 YENEEA. The CDR3 here is CASSLVSPREGPHEQFF. The CDR3 coding sequence is TGTGCCAGCAGCTTAGTTAGTCCGCGGGAGGGCCCTCATGAGCAGTTCTTC.

J is TRBJ2-1 and V is TRBV27; 7 bases fit TRBD2. Germline V gives CDR1 MNHEY, CDR2 SMNVEV (reference sequence). The CDR3 length is 15 residues. V shed 1 base, J shed 4 bases, and the junction held 4 bases outside the gene matches. CDR3 sequence: CASSLWLADYNEQFF. DNA of the CDR3: TGTGCCAGCAGTTTATGGCTAGCGGATTACAATGAGCAGTTCTTC.

The J gene is TRBJ1-4, the V gene TRBV27; 7 nucleotides line up with TRBD1. V lost 4 bases, J lost 7 bases, and 9 bases stayed unmatched. Germline V gene lookup returns CDR1 MNHEY and CDR2 SMNVEV (reference sequence). The CDR3 extends over 15 amino acids. CDR3 bases: TGTGCCAGCAGTTCCACCGGGACAGTAAGTGAAAAACTGTTTTTT. Amino acid sequence: CASSSTGTVSEKLFF.

The CDR3 reads CATSRSGSYNEQFF. The CDR3, as DNA: TGTGCCACTTCGAGGTCGGGCTCCTACAATGAGCAGTTCTTC. The chain couples TRBV19 to TRBJ2-1, with unresolved D. Germline CDR1 is LNHDA and CDR2 is SQIVND (reference sequence). The CDR3 has 14 amino acids. V shed 10 bases and J shed 0 bases, with 13 bases lying between them.

This chain connects TRBV13 to TRBJ2-3; 7 bases match TRBD2. This CDR3 contains 16 residues. The junction had 8 bases not matched to a gene; V was cut back by 5 bases and J by 0 bases. Germline-derived CDR1 and CDR2 are PRHDT and FYEKMQ (reference sequence). The CDR3 spells CASSAWRELSTDTQYF. CDR3 coding DNA: TGTGCCAGCAGCGCCTGGCGGGAGTTAAGCACAGATACGCAGTATTTT.

The genes are TRBV4-2 and TRBJ2-6, with 8 bases matching TRBD2. V was pared by 2 bases and J by 0 bases, with 12 bases of the junction left unmatched. Germline V gene data show CDR1 as LGHNA and CDR2 as YNFKEQ. This CDR3 contains 20 residues. In DNA, the CDR3 is TGTGCCAGCAGCCAACCTTTGGGGCTAGCGGGTACCTCTGGGGCCAACGTCCTGACTTTC. As protein: CASSQPLGLAGTSGANVLTF.

The chain couples TRBV11-2 to TRBJ2-6; perhaps TRBD1 as D (6 bases). The length of the CDR3 is 15 residues. The germline V gene has CDR1 SGHAT and CDR2 FQNNGV. V gave up 3 bases and J gave up 2 bases, with 8 bases separating them. CDR3 residues: CASSFQGTGANVLTF. CDR3 bases: TGTGCCAGCAGCTTTCAGGGGACTGGGGCCAACGTCCTGACTTTC.

The V gene is TRBV15, the J gene TRBJ1-5; D is perhaps TRBD1 (5 bases). There are 14 residues in the CDR3. The V gene lost 5 bases and the J gene lost 13 bases, with 21 bases spanning the gap. Germline V CDR1 and CDR2: LNHNV, YYDKDF (reference sequence). The CDR3 DNA reads TGTGCCACCAGCGCGGCCGGGACCGACGGGAGGCAGCATTTT. Protein: CATSAAGTDGRQHF.

The V gene is TRBV6-6, the J gene TRBJ2-7, with TRBD2 as a possible D gene (6 bases). Per germline, CDR1 MNHNY and CDR2 SVGAGI (reference sequence). V was clipped by 5 bases and J by 4 bases, with 15 bases between them. The CDR3 has 14 amino acids. The CDR3 loop is CASSQRGSWYEQYV. The CDR3, as DNA: TGTGCCAGCAGTCAACGGGGGAGCTGGTACGAGCAGTACGTC.

In this sample, this clone turned up once. The V call is TRBV19, the J call TRBJ1-1, with a tentative D call TRBD1 (6 bases). Trimming removed 4 bases at V and 7 bases at J, with 10 bases between. The CDR3 is 12 residues long. Germline V gene lookup returns CDR1 LNHDA and CDR2 SQIVND (reference sequence). CDR3 sequence: CASSTGTIEAFF. In DNA form, the CDR3 reads TGTGCCAGTAGTACCGGGACAATTGAAGCTTTCTTT.

The V call is TRBV2, the J call TRBJ1-2, with TRBD1 as a possible D gene (5 bases). Germline CDR1 and CDR2: SNHLY and FYNNEI. This CDR3 is 14 amino acids long. Trimming stripped 0 bases from V and 6 bases from J, with 11 bases between. In DNA form, the CDR3 reads TGTGCCAGCAGTGAAGCGCCCGGGGGGAATGGCTACACCTTC. It encodes CASSEAPGGNGYTF. Supplemented by reference TRBV2 and TRBJ1-2, the full variable domain reads EPEVTQTPSHQVTQMGQEVILRCVPISNHLYFYWYRQILGQKVEFLVSFYNNEISEKSEIFDDQFSVERPDGSNFTLKIRSTKLEDSAMYFCASSEAPGGNGYTFGSGTRLTVV.

This clone occurred once. This rearrangement joins TRBV6-1 to TRBJ2-2; 11 bases fit TRBD1. The germline gives CDR1 MNHNS, CDR2 SASEGT. The CDR3 contains 14 residues. V lost 11 bases to trimming and J lost 3 bases; unmatched junction nucleotides: 5. The DNA for the CDR3 is TGTGCCGGCGGACAGGGGGCCTACACCGGGGAGCTGTTTTTT. Protein sequence: CAGGQGAYTGELFF.

The V and J genes are TRBV29-1 and TRBJ2-5, with 7 bases identical to TRBD1. Trimming at V came to 1 base and at J to 1 base, leaving 6 bases not matched to a gene. CDR1 SQVTM and CDR2 ANQGSEA come from the germline V gene. The CDR3 runs to 15 residues. The CDR3 sequence is CSVEGGQLVQETQYF. The CDR3, as DNA: TGCAGCGTTGAAGGGGGACAGCTCGTCCAAGAGACCCAGTACTTC.

The V call is TRBV2, the J call TRBJ1-6; D might be TRBD1 (5 bases). The ends were cut back, 5 bases at V and 5 bases at J, with 7 bases in the middle. Germline V gene data show CDR1 as SNHLY and CDR2 as FYNNEI. This CDR3 has 13 amino acids. CDR3: CASSTGNNSPLHF. In nucleotides, the CDR3 is TGTGCCAGCAGTACAGGCAATAATTCACCCCTCCACTTT.

This sequence joins TRBV11-3 and TRBJ1-2; the D is unclear. V lost 5 bases to trimming and J lost 10 bases, with 14 bases between them. The CDR3 totals 12 residues. Germline CDR1 SGHNT, CDR2 YENEEA. This chain's CDR3 is CASSRISGNYTF. The DNA for the CDR3 is TGTGCCAGCAGCCGGATCTCAGGAAACTACACCTTC.

CDR3 in DNA: TGTGCCACGACACACGGGGATTCCCAAGAGACCCAGTACTTC. Translated, it gives CATTHGDSQETQYF. The rearrangement links TRBV10-3 to TRBJ2-5, with a possible D match to TRBD2 (5 bases). Germline CDR1 and CDR2: ENHRY and SYGVKD. Trimming cost V 10 bases and J 1 base, with 16 bases left between them. This CDR3 has 14 amino acids.

Regarding this clone: Germline and junction disagree at one end, which may indicate a read error. This sequence joins TRBV7-9 and TRBJ2-3; possible D gene TRBD2, 5 bases. The CDR3 covers 17 residues. The V gene's germline CDR1 is SEHNR and CDR2 FQNEAQ (reference sequence). The CDR3 bases are TGTTCCAGCAGCTTATTTGGAGGCAGGAGAAGCACAGATACGCAGTATTTT. Translated: CSSSLFGGRRSTDTQYF. The full variable domain, rest sourced from reference TRBV7-9 and TRBJ2-3, is DTGVSQNPRHKITKRGQNVTFRCDPISEHNRLYWYRQTLGQGPEFLTYFQNEAQLEKSRLLSDRFSAERPKGSFSTLEIQRTEQGDSAMYLCSSSLFGGRRSTDTQYFGPGTRLTVL.